The rows below give T cell receptor beta chains drawn from one sample of a study of naive and memory T cell subsets. MiXCR, run by TCRdb on the 5' RACE reads, gives a single entry per CDR3 protein. In the table there are about 62,000 distinct CDR3 sequences, 6.5% to 9% of which are singletons. The receptors here all came from a female donor in good health. CDR3s include the opening cysteine and the closing phenylalanine or tryptophan. The D gene is left open where the match is weak. Part of the rows lack a size; the others show once, few, many or a class for expanded clones.

d_call	j_call	cdr3_length	v_call	clone_size	cdr3_nt	cdr3_aa
NA	TRBJ1-1	16	TRBV20-1	many	TGCAGTGCTAGGAGGGCAGGAGGGACCCTGAACACTGAAGCTTTCTTT	CSARRAGGTLNTEAFF
NA	TRBJ2-5	14	TRBV19	few	TGTGCCAGTAGTCCAGGGGTAGGGGGAGAGACCCAGTACTTC	CASSPGVGGETQYF
TRBD1	TRBJ1-1	15	TRBV12-3/TRBV12-4	many	TGTGCCAGCAGTTTAGGGAGGGACAGGGGCACTGAAGCTTTCTTT	CASSLGRDRGTEAFF
NA	TRBJ2-5	14	TRBV7-2	few	TGTGCCAGCAGTCTGGGCAGGCAGGTAGAGACCCAGTACTTC	CASSLGRQVETQYF
TRBD2	TRBJ2-5	16	TRBV14	NA	TGTGCCAGCAGCCACGGTTCGGGGGGATTGGGGGAGACCCAGTACTTC	CASSHGSGGLGETQYF
TRBD1	TRBJ1-2	14	TRBV6-1	NA	TGTGCCAGCAATCGGCAGGGGGCTAACTATGGCTACACCTTC	CASNRQGANYGYTF
TRBD2	TRBJ2-1	16	TRBV6-4	NA	TGTGCCAGCAGTGTTCAGGACAGCGCGGGGGGCAATGAGCAGTTCTTC	CASSVQDSAGGNEQFF
TRBD2	TRBJ2-3	20	TRBV4-1	NA	TGCGCCAGCAGCCAAGATCTCGGACTAGCGGGGCGCGCCGGCACAGATACGCAGTATTTT	CASSQDLGLAGRAGTDTQYF
TRBD1	TRBJ1-2	14	TRBV6-5	NA	TGTGCCAGCAAGGCGACAGGGTTTAACTATGGCTACACCTTC	CASKATGFNYGYTF
NA	TRBJ1-5	12	TRBV12-3/TRBV12-4	many	TGTGCCAGCAGCCCTTACAATCAGCCCCAGCATTTT	CASSPYNQPQHF
NA	TRBJ1-6	15	TRBV6-1	few	TGTGCCAGCAGTGAAAGGATCTGGGGATTCTCACCCCTCCACTTT	CASSERIWGFSPLHF
NA	TRBJ2-5	12	TRBV29-1	few	TGCAGCGTGGGACGGAGGCAAGAGACCCAGTACTTC	CSVGRRQETQYF
NA	TRBJ2-7	14	TRBV28	few	TGTGCCAGCAGTTTAAGGAGTACCCCCTACGAGCAGTACTTC	CASSLRSTPYEQYF
NA	TRBJ1-2	13	TRBV29-1	NA	TGCAGCGTTCTTCTAGGACAGAGCTATGGCTACACCTTC	CSVLLGQSYGYTF
NA	TRBJ2-7	14	TRBV7-6	few	TGTGCCAGCAGCTTAGCGGCTGCCTCCTACGAGCAGTACTTC	CASSLAAASYEQYF
TRBD2	TRBJ2-7	17	TRBV2	many	TGTGCCAGCAGAGGGACTAGCGGGAGTGGTGGACGCTACGAGCAGTACTTC	CASRGTSGSGGRYEQYF
TRBD2	TRBJ2-7	15	TRBV29-1	many	TGCAGCGTTGAAGATCTGACTAGCGGGAGTTACGAGCAGTACTTC	CSVEDLTSGSYEQYF
NA	TRBJ2-7	12	TRBV28	few	TGTGCCAGCCTGGGGGGCAGCGGCGAGCAGTACTTC	CASLGGSGEQYF
NA	TRBJ2-7	13	TRBV20-1	many	TGCAGTGCTAGACCTACAGGGACCTACGAGCAGTACTTC	CSARPTGTYEQYF
NA	TRBJ1-6	14	TRBV27	NA	TGTGCCAGCAGGCTTGGGGTCGCCGGGTCACCCCTCCACTTT	CASRLGVAGSPLHF
NA	TRBJ1-6	14	TRBV27	many	TGTGCCAGCAGTTTGGAGGGCTTCAATTCACCCCTCCACTTT	CASSLEGFNSPLHF
NA	TRBJ1-1	15	TRBV7-9	NA	TGTGCCAGCAGGTACCCGGAGGGGATGAGGACTGAAGCTTTCTTT	CASRYPEGMRTEAFF
NA	TRBJ2-4	18	TRBV20-1	NA	TGCAGTGCTAGAGAAGCAGGGGAGATCTACCATAAACTAAACATTCAGTACTTC	CSAREAGEIYHKLNIQYF
TRBD2	TRBJ2-5	14	TRBV13	few	TGTGCCAGCAGCTGGACTAGCGGACAAGAGACCCAGTACTTC	CASSWTSGQETQYF
NA	TRBJ1-2	15	TRBV6-1	NA	TGTGCCAGCAGTGAAGCGACAGGTTCTAACTATGGCTACACCTTC	CASSEATGSNYGYTF
NA	TRBJ2-7	13	TRBV5-4	NA	TGTGCCAGCAGCCTGGACAATTCCTACGAGCAGTACTTC	CASSLDNSYEQYF
TRBD2	TRBJ2-3	15	TRBV28	NA	TGTGCCAGCAGACTAGCGGGAAAGAGCACAGATACGCAGTATTTT	CASRLAGKSTDTQYF
TRBD1	TRBJ2-6	19	TRBV24-1	many	TGTGCCACCAGTGATCCGCGGACAGGGGGCGATTTTGGGGCCAACGTCCTGACTTTC	CATSDPRTGGDFGANVLTF
TRBD1	TRBJ2-1	15	TRBV19	NA	TGTGCCAGTAGTACGACAGGGAACTCCTACAATGAGCAGTTCTTC	CASSTTGNSYNEQFF
NA	TRBJ1-3	14	TRBV29-1	many	TGCAGCGTATCACAGGTCAACTCTGGAAACACCATATATTTT	CSVSQVNSGNTIYF
NA	TRBJ1-1	15	TRBV6-1	many	TGTGCCAGCAGTGACGGCAGAATCATGAACACTGAAGCTTTCTTT	CASSDGRIMNTEAFF
NA	TRBJ2-1	16	TRBV7-3	many	TGTGCCAGCAGCTTAAGCTTTGGCAGGTCCTACAATGAGCAGTTCTTC	CASSLSFGRSYNEQFF
TRBD1	TRBJ2-5	16	TRBV4-1	NA	TGCGCCAGCAGCCATGGGGGACAGGGGGCCCGAGAGACCCAGTACTTC	CASSHGGQGARETQYF
NA	TRBJ2-7	17	TRBV4-1	NA	TGCGCCAGCAGCCAAGTCGTCGAAAGGAAAGATCATTACGAGCAGTACTTC	CASSQVVERKDHYEQYF
NA	TRBJ2-5	12	TRBV18	NA	TGTGCCAGCTCTAGGGCCCTGGAGACCCAGTACTTC	CASSRALETQYF
NA	TRBJ1-1	14	TRBV6-2/TRBV6-3	many	TGTGCCAGCAGTTTAAGTGGGGAGAACACTGAAGCTTTCTTT	CASSLSGENTEAFF
NA	TRBJ2-3	14	TRBV15	few	TGTGCCACCAGCAGCGATAATTGGCGGGGCCGACCGTATTTT	CATSSDNWRGRPYF
TRBD1	TRBJ1-1	19	TRBV5-1	NA	TGCGCCAGCAGCTTCGGTACCGGGGGACAGGGGGTGTATAGCACTGAAGCTTTCTTT	CASSFGTGGQGVYSTEAFF
TRBD1	TRBJ1-5	16	TRBV5-5	many	TGTGCCAGCGCTCAGGACAGGGGGTTGATGGGACAGCCCCAGCATTTT	CASAQDRGLMGQPQHF
NA	TRBJ1-6	14	TRBV6-4	many	TGTGCCAGCAGTGTAGGAGGGTTTAATTCACCCCTCCACTTT	CASSVGGFNSPLHF
TRBD1	TRBJ1-5	16	TRBV7-2	few	TGTGCCAGCAGCATGCAGGGACAGGGATACAATCAGCCCCAGCATTTT	CASSMQGQGYNQPQHF
NA	TRBJ2-6	16	TRBV6-4	NA	TGTGCCAGTGCCCCGGGTTTGACCTCTGGGACCAACGTCCTGACTTTC	CASAPGLTSGTNVLTF
NA	TRBJ2-3	14	TRBV19	NA	TGTGCCAGTTGCCTCTGGGGCGTTGGGGATACGCAGTATTTT	CASCLWGVGDTQYF
NA	TRBJ1-1	16	TRBV11-2	few	TGTGCCAGCAGCTTCCCTACATCAAGGGGGAGCACTGAAGCTTTCTTT	CASSFPTSRGSTEAFF
NA	TRBJ1-6	16	TRBV9	NA	TGTGCCAGCAGCGTCGGTGAACAACTCTATAATTCACCCCTCCACTTT	CASSVGEQLYNSPLHF
NA	TRBJ1-1	14	TRBV28	few	TGTGCCAGCAGAGCTAGATCAATGAACACTGAAGCTTTCTTT	CASRARSMNTEAFF
TRBD1	TRBJ1-5	15	TRBV6-6	many	TGTGCCAGCAGTTATATGGACAGGGGCAATCAGCCCCAGCATTTT	CASSYMDRGNQPQHF
NA	TRBJ1-4	16	TRBV6-1	NA	TGTGCCAGCAGTGGCGGAGCAGGGACAACTAATGAAAAACTGTTTTTT	CASSGGAGTTNEKLFF
NA	TRBJ2-1	19	TRBV10-3	few	TGTGCCATCAGTGGTCCGGTGGGGGTCCATACGGAGTCCTACAATGAGCAGTTCTTC	CAISGPVGVHTESYNEQFF
TRBD1	TRBJ1-2	13	TRBV20-1	many	TGCAGTGCTTCGGACAGGGGTGACTATGGCTACACCTTC	CSASDRGDYGYTF
NA	TRBJ1-1	13	TRBV20-1	many	TGCAGTGTTGCAGGGCGCATGAACACTGAAGCTTTCTTT	CSVAGRMNTEAFF
NA	TRBJ2-7	12	TRBV20-1	NA	TGCAGTGCTAGGGGTGTAGGGAGCGAGCAGTACTTC	CSARGVGSEQYF
NA	TRBJ1-6	16	TRBV11-2	many	TGTGCCAGCAGCTTAGATGTGGGACAAGGAAATTCACCCCTCCACTTT	CASSLDVGQGNSPLHF
NA	TRBJ1-2	16	TRBV9	few	TGTGCCAGCAGCGTAGGCCCGGGGCAAGAGGCCTATGGCTACACCTTC	CASSVGPGQEAYGYTF
TRBD2	TRBJ2-7	14	TRBV9	few	TGTGCCAGCAGCTTTACTAGCGGTTCCTACGAGCAGTACTTC	CASSFTSGSYEQYF
NA	TRBJ1-1	15	TRBV18	NA	TGTGCCAGCTCACAAACTTACAGGGAGAACACTGAAGCTTTCTTT	CASSQTYRENTEAFF
TRBD1	TRBJ2-5	16	TRBV5-1	NA	TGCGCCAGCAGCTTGGGCTCGGGACAGCTCGGAGAGACCCAGTACTTC	CASSLGSGQLGETQYF